This TCR beta chain was retrieved from a study of control samples from healthy donors and cancer patients. Trimming pared 5 bases from V and 1 base from J, leaving 20 bases between. CDR3 length equals 17 residues. CDR1 and CDR2 from the germline V gene are LNHDA and SQIVND (reference sequence). Measured with immunoSEQ multiplex PCR; TCRdb has only the in-frame clones, and not every one. The table includes about 130,000 clones, 80% to 95% detected once. The specimen was PBMCs. The TCR comes from an elderly man with head and neck cancer. J is TRBJ1-1 and V is TRBV19, with D unresolved. Here the CDR3 DNA reads TGTGCCAGTAGTCCCCACACCCGACGGACGACGAACACTGAAGCTTTCTTT. It translates to CASSPHTRRTTNTEAFF.